These 7 T cell receptor beta chains were all obtained from the same sample, sequenced in a study of beta chain features in type 1 diabetes. Reverse transcription of all isolated RNA meant that expressed TCRB transcripts were sequenced. Repertoires were generated with immunoSEQ multiplex PCR, while TCRdb's copy carries only in-frame clones and drops some. This repertoire shows about 900,000 clones, roughly 15% found once; its top ten account for 0.02% to 0.025%. Sequencing was carried out using naive CD4+ T cells from blood. These receptors originate from a woman between 18 and 30 years old in good health.

In this sample, this clone turned up a few times. The sample contains more than one DNA sequence encoding this CDR3. This chain links TRBV7-9 with TRBJ2-5; D gene uncertain. The CDR3 loop spans 11 amino acids. The germline V gene has CDR1 SEHNR and CDR2 FQNEAQ (reference sequence). Trimming removed 2 bases from V and 3 bases from J, with 1 base in between. CDR3 nucleotide sequence: TGTGCCAGCAGCTTAAAAGAGACCCAGTACTTC. This translates into CASSLKETQYF. Full variable domain (rest looked up from reference TRBV7-9 and TRBJ2-5): DTGVSQNPRHKITKRGQNVTFRCDPISEHNRLYWYRQTLGQGPEFLTYFQNEAQLEKSRLLSDRFSAERPKGSFSTLEIQRTEQGDSAMYLCASSLKETQYFGPGTRLLVL.

The chain joins TRBV11-2 to TRBJ2-7; no clear D. This CDR3 contains 12 residues. V lost 0 bases, J lost 9 bases, and 9 bases lay in between. Per the germline V gene, CDR1 is SGHAT and CDR2 is FQNNGV. CDR3 protein: CASSLEGWVQYF. The CDR3 coding sequence is TGTGCCAGCAGCTTAGAAGGGTGGGTGCAGTACTTC.

J is TRBJ2-7 and V is TRBV11-3, with 9 bases fitting TRBD2. In germline, CDR1 is SGHNT, CDR2 YENEEA. V lost 0 bases and J lost 7; bases outside the gene matches: 10. The CDR3 runs to 16 residues. The CDR3 bases are TGTGCCAGCAGCTTAGACGGCGGGAGGGCCTCGAGTGAGCAGTACTTC. Translation: CASSLDGGRASSEQYF.

J is TRBJ2-7 and V is TRBV7-2, with 11 bases identical to TRBD2. Germline V CDR1 and CDR2: SGHTA, FQGNSA. The CDR3 spans 19 residues. V was clipped by 0 bases and J by 0 bases; unmatched bases: 10. CDR3 sequence (DNA): TGTGCCAGCAGCTTAGCGCTAGGTCCTCTAGCGGGAGGCTCCTACGAGCAGTACTTC. This translates into CASSLALGPLAGGSYEQYF.

The chain has TRBV7-2 and TRBJ2-3; no clear D gene. The V and J ends lost 4 bases and 2 bases respectively, with 7 bases between them. This CDR3 contains 13 residues. Germline V gene lookup returns CDR1 SGHTA and CDR2 FQGNSA. CDR3 in DNA: TGTGCCAGCAGCTCCAGTTACACAGATACGCAGTATTTT. Amino acids: CASSSSYTDTQYF.

The rearrangement links TRBV11-2 to TRBJ2-1, with TRBD2 matching 8 bases. The CDR3 sequence is 14 residues long. Germline V gives CDR1 SGHAT, CDR2 FQNNGV. Losses at the gene ends were 1 base for V and 16 bases for J; bases not matched to a gene: 12. CDR3 DNA: TGTGCCAGCAGCTTAGGTCTGAGTTGGACTAGCATTTTCTTC. Its protein product is CASSLGLSWTSIFF.

The J gene is TRBJ2-3, the V gene TRBV4-2; weak D call: TRBD2 (6 bases). V lost 0 bases and J lost 0, with 10 bases in between. In germline, CDR1 is LGHNA, CDR2 YNFKEQ. The CDR3 loop spans 16 amino acids. The CDR3 is CASSQDYGGSTDTQYF. In DNA form, the CDR3 reads TGTGCCAGCAGCCAAGATTACGGGGGTAGCACAGATACGCAGTATTTT.